This T cell receptor beta chain was observed in a study of a mutant IDH1 vaccine in newly diagnosed glioma (dated by TCRdb to the early 2020s). For the wider study: Across visits V03 through V10, patients got a total of eight vaccinations, given in weeks 1, 3, 5, 7, 11, 15, 19 and 23. Vaccination started 4-6 weeks after radiotherapy alone, or was given together with temozolomide cycles in the groups whose treatment included chemotherapy. Longitudinal TCRB deep sequencing was performed for roughly 25 treated patients wherever samples were available for exploratory analyses. Prior to enrollment, patients had been given standard therapy consisting of radiotherapy alone, temozolomide alone, or radiochemotherapy with temozolomide, with the combination given to most patients. Of the roughly 30 treated patients, 62.5% were male and about 40% were female, and a mean age of approximately 40 years was recorded. Six visits were used for peripheral blood collection: V03 (baseline), V05, V07, V10, V12 and V13. Overall study results and their limits: It was noted by the authors that analyses of patient blood samples could not be reproduced owing to sample limitations. Pseudoprogression seemed to be unrelated to changes in the top peripheral T cell clonotypes found by TCRB sequencing. Immune responses induced by the vaccine were seen in roughly 92% of patients across multiple MHC alleles. Availability determined which PBMC samples were chosen for TCRB deep sequencing.

Based on the germline V gene (reference sequence), the CDR1 and CDR2 sequences are GTSNPN and SVGIG. The V end loses 0 bases and the J end loses 4 bases, and a stretch of 9 bases separates them. The CDR3 sequence holds 13 residues, the cysteine and phenylalanine included. Of all the DNA, just the CDR3 is kept, 39 bases in frame from base 1. Of note for this clone: Its antigen remains undetermined. Base quality data are lacking; no much larger clone is found one base away.

Library prep was done by the immunoSEQ multiplex PCR assay. Rearranged TCR beta chain sequences were amplified with the hsTCRB Kit following the manufacturer's protocol. Sequencing of TCRB libraries was carried out on an Illumina MiSeq. The authors' analysis ran thus. Demultiplexing, trimming and gene mapping were performed with the kit vendor's proprietary platform. This immuneACCESS table, as held by TCRdb, lists in-frame sequences with V and J called but not all clones. Of the missing ones, under half trace to an unresolved V gene in checked studies; the others have no known cause. The DNA was the basis for D and trimming; V, J and clone size are from that table. This sample lists 25,000 to 40,000 clones; roughly three quarters were detected once. The ten largest clones add up to over 20% of the sample. Sample time point, as interpreted from the label and publication: week 11, during vaccination. Every vaccine dose consisted of 300 ug of a 20-mer mutant IDH1 peptide in Montanide, administered subcutaneously together with topical imiquimod. Donors had newly diagnosed WHO grade 3 or 4 IDH1-mutant astrocytomas with loss of nuclear ATRX. The samples were drawn from NOA16, a multicentre, single-arm, open-label phase I trial in Germany that tested a mutant IDH1 peptide vaccine in humans for the first time. Genomic DNA for TCRB sequencing was extracted from EDTA blood using the DNeasy Blood and Tissue Kit.

The chain links TRBV30 with TRBJ1-2; the D gene identity is not certain. This TCR was recovered from a man younger than 40 with glioma. This material consisted of PBMCs, taken from a glioma patient whose treatment included an IDH1 peptide vaccine. The DNA is TGTGCCTGGAGTGTTGACGGGTTCTATGGCTACACCTTC. It is translated as CAWSVDGFYGYTF.